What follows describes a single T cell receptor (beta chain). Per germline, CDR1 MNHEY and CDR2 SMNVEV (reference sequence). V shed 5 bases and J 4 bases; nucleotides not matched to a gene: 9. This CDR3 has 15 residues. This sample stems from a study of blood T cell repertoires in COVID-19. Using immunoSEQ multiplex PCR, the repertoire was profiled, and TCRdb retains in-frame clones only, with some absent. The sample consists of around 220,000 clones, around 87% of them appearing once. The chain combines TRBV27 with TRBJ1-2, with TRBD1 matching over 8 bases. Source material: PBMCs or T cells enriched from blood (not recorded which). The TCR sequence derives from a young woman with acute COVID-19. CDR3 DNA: TGTGCCAGCAGTCCAGGGACAGGCCTTGTCTATGGCTACACCTTC. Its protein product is CASSPGTGLVYGYTF.